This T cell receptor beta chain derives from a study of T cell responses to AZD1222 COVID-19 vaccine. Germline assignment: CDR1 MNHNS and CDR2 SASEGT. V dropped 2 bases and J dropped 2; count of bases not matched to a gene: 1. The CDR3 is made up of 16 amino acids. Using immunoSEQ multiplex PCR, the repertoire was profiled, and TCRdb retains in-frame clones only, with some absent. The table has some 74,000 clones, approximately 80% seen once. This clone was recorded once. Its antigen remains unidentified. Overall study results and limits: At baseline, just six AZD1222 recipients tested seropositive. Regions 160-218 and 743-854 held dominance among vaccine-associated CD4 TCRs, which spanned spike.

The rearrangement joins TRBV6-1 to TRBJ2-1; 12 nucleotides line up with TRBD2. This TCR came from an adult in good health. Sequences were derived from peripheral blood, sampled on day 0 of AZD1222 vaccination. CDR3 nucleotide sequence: TGTGCCAGCAGTGAATCTAGCGGGGGGGCCTACAATGAGCAGTTCTTC. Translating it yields CASSESSGGAYNEQFF.